The 29 T cell receptor beta chains listed next were all sequenced from one sample in a study of chemoradiotherapy in HPV16-positive cancers. Only in-frame clones appear in the TCRdb table, and some are missing; sequencing was by immunoSEQ multiplex PCR. The table shows around 1,500 clones, with about four fifths occurring only once. Sequenced material: tumor tissue, taken from a patient who underwent chemoradiotherapy. The receptor set was obtained from a human donor with HPV-associated anogenital cancer.

The CDR3 coding sequence is TGTGCCAGCAGCCAGGGACAGTCTAATGGAAACACCATATATTTT. It specifies CASSQGQSNGNTIYF. The gene calls are TRBV9 and TRBJ1-3, with 7 bases fitting TRBD1. Trimming at V came to 4 bases and at J to 3 bases, leaving 7 bases not matched to a gene. The CDR3 is made up of 15 amino acids. The germline gives CDR1 SGDLS, CDR2 YYNGEE.

V gene TRBV29-1 combines with J gene TRBJ2-1; 10 bases map to TRBD2. Germline values: CDR1 SQVTM, CDR2 ANQGSEA. V gave up 5 bases and J gave up 4 bases; unmatched junction bases: 8. There are 15 residues in the CDR3. In nucleotides, the CDR3 is TGCAGCGTTAAGTCGACTAGCGGGTTTTACAATGAGCAGTTCTTC. Amino acids: CSVKSTSGFYNEQFF.

This clone has a single count. The chain employs TRBV23-1 and TRBJ2-7; 9 nucleotides align to TRBD1. TRBV23-1 is reported as an ORF; its role is uncertain. With 3 bases clipped from V and 1 base from J, the junction kept 10 bases outside the gene matches. This CDR3 has 17 amino acids. The CDR3 spells CASSQPTGGDVSYEQYF. The CDR3, as DNA: TGCGCCAGCAGTCAGCCGACAGGGGGTGATGTATCCTACGAGCAGTACTTC.

This rearrangement joins TRBV2 to TRBJ2-1; D is uncertain. V was shortened by 6 bases and J by 5 bases, with 11 bases between the two germline ends. This CDR3 comprises 13 residues. The V gene's germline CDR1 is SNHLY and CDR2 FYNNEI. DNA of the CDR3: TGTGCCAGCAGCGAGGACCGACACAATGAGCAGTTCTTC. It is translated as CASSEDRHNEQFF.

The chain joins TRBV2 to TRBJ1-5; weak D call: TRBD1 (6 bases). Germline CDR1 and CDR2: SNHLY and FYNNEI. V lost 5 bases and J 3 bases, leaving 11 bases between the germline ends. CDR3 length: 14 residues. The CDR3 loop reads CASSLDSHNQPQHF. The CDR3 DNA sequence: TGTGCCAGCAGTTTGGACAGCCACAATCAGCCCCAGCATTTT.

The chain uses TRBV2 and TRBJ2-5; 7 bases align to TRBD1. The CDR3 has 15 residues. CDR1 and CDR2 from the germline V gene are SNHLY and FYNNEI. V lost 6 bases to trimming and J lost 5 bases; unmatched junction nucleotides: 12. The CDR3 loop is CASSVGQQPAETQYF. The CDR3 DNA reads as TGTGCCAGCAGCGTGGGACAGCAGCCGGCCGAGACCCAGTACTTC.

CDR3 DNA: TGTGCCAGCAGCGAAACCGGGACAGGGGTGGTTTTTGGGAACACTGAAGCTTTCTTT. Encoded protein: CASSETGTGVVFGNTEAFF. V gene TRBV2 combines with J gene TRBJ1-1; TRBD1 agrees at 10 bases. With 6 bases clipped from V and 1 base from J, the junction kept 17 bases outside the gene matches. CDR1 and CDR2 (germline): SNHLY, FYNNEI. The CDR3 contains 19 residues.

V gene TRBV29-1 combines with J gene TRBJ1-6, with 7 bases that match TRBD1. There are 13 residues in the CDR3. The germline CDR1 and CDR2 sequences are SQVTM and ANQGSEA. V shed 6 bases and J 5 bases; nucleotides not matched to a gene: 4. The CDR3 spells CSVPGTDNSPLHF. CDR3 DNA sequence: TGCAGCGTACCCGGGACAGATAATTCACCCCTCCACTTT.

This chain uses TRBV2 with TRBJ2-1; TRBD1 matches 10 bases. CDR1 and CDR2 from the germline V gene are SNHLY and FYNNEI. V gave up 7 bases and J gave up 9 bases; unmatched junction bases: 9. The CDR3 is 14 amino acids. CDR3 sequence reads: CASIGTGVIGEQFF. The DNA of the CDR3 is TGTGCCAGCATCGGGACAGGGGTAATTGGTGAGCAGTTCTTC.

This rearrangement joins TRBV11-3 to TRBJ2-1; tentative D call: TRBD2 (5 bases). The ends were cut back, 3 bases at V and 2 bases at J, with 11 bases in the middle. The CDR3 has 15 amino acids. Germline-derived CDR1 and CDR2 are SGHNT and YENEEA. CDR3 coding DNA: TGTGCCAGCAGCTTCGGGAAGGCAACCTACAATGAGCAGTTCTTC. Protein sequence: CASSFGKATYNEQFF.

The chain uses TRBV13 and TRBJ2-5; possibly TRBD2 for D (5 bases). Between the trimmed V and J ends, which lost 5 bases and 5 bases, there was a span of 12 bases. The CDR3 is made up of 13 amino acids. Germline-derived CDR1 and CDR2 are PRHDT and FYEKMQ (reference sequence). The chain's CDR3 is CASSAGRGETQYF. Here the CDR3 DNA reads TGTGCCAGCAGCGCTGGAAGAGGGGAGACCCAGTACTTC.

This chain joins TRBV27 and TRBJ2-1; perhaps TRBD2 as D (6 bases). The germline V gene has CDR1 MNHEY and CDR2 SMNVEV (reference sequence). V was trimmed by 6 bases and J by 8 bases, leaving 23 bases between them. CDR3 length: 16 residues. As DNA, the CDR3 is TGTGCCAGCAGGCGGGGCTGGGACGCCGCCATCGATGAGCAGTTCTTC. Encoded protein: CASRRGWDAAIDEQFF.

The chain couples TRBV5-1 to TRBJ2-2; the D is unclear. V was pared by 0 bases and J by 2 bases, with 14 bases between. Germline CDR1 reads SGHRS; CDR2 reads YFSETQ. This CDR3 region has 17 residues. Here the CDR3 reads CASSLGAGFVNTGELFF. CDR3 DNA sequence: TGCGCCAGCAGCTTGGGGGCAGGTTTCGTTAACACCGGGGAGCTGTTTTTT.

V is TRBV6-5 and J is TRBJ2-1; 7 bases match TRBD1. The CDR3 has 13 amino acids. Germline V gene sequence: CDR1 MNHEY, CDR2 SVGAGI. J lost 6 bases, V lost 10 bases, and 9 bases had no gene match. The CDR3 nucleotides read TGTGCCACCAGGGGGAAGCTTATCAATGAGCAGTTCTTC. This gives the protein CATRGKLINEQFF.

The sample holds a few counts of this clone. V and J are TRBV29-1 and TRBJ2-5, with D possibly being TRBD1 (6 bases). V was pared by 6 bases and J by 5 bases, with 19 bases between. Germline lookup yields CDR1 SQVTM and CDR2 ANQGSEA. This CDR3 has 14 amino acids. Here the CDR3 DNA reads TGCAGCGTCGCGTTAAGGGGGAGCAGGGAGACCCAGTACTTC. It yields the protein CSVALRGSRETQYF.

The rearrangement uses TRBV5-1 and TRBJ1-1; weak D call: TRBD1 (6 bases). This CDR3 has 14 amino acids. Trimming cost V 1 base and J 5 bases, with 12 bases left between them. Germline CDR1 is SGHRS and CDR2 is YFSETQ. The CDR3 loop is CASSLTTGRTEAFF. CDR3 bases: TGCGCCAGCAGCTTGACGACAGGCAGGACTGAAGCTTTCTTT.

The V gene is TRBV19, the J gene TRBJ1-2; perhaps TRBD1 as D (5 bases). Deletions cut 7 bases from V and 6 bases from J, with 15 bases between. This CDR3 region has 13 residues. The germline CDR1 and CDR2 sequences are LNHDA and SQIVND (reference sequence). The CDR3 nucleotides read TGTGCCAGTACCCGGCAGGGTATCGATGGCTACACCTTC. Translating it yields CASTRQGIDGYTF.

The chain couples TRBV5-4 to TRBJ2-5, with 8 bases fitting TRBD1. The trim removed 0 bases at V and 1 base at J, leaving 11 bases unmatched. The CDR3 loop spans 18 amino acids. Germline CDR1 is SGHNT and CDR2 is YYREEE (reference sequence). This CDR3 reads CASSLESQGAPSQETQYF. The DNA for the CDR3 is TGTGCCAGCAGCTTGGAGTCGCAGGGGGCCCCATCCCAAGAGACCCAGTACTTC.

The V gene is TRBV27, the J gene TRBJ2-1, with 11 bases fitting TRBD2. The J segment lost 5 bases and the V segment lost 6 bases, leaving 6 bases of the junction unmatched. CDR3 length: 15 residues. Germline V gene sequence: CDR1 MNHEY, CDR2 SMNVEV (reference sequence). CDR3 amino acids: CASRLAGGPNNEQFF. In DNA, the CDR3 is TGTGCCAGCAGATTAGCGGGGGGGCCGAACAATGAGCAGTTCTTC.

The rearrangement uses TRBV7-9 and TRBJ2-1, with 9 nucleotides matching TRBD1. The V segment lost 4 bases and the J segment 9 bases; nucleotides outside the gene matches: 7. Per germline, CDR1 SEHNR and CDR2 FQNEAQ (reference sequence). CDR3 length equals 14 residues. The CDR3 DNA reads as TGTGCCAGCAGCTCCGGGACAGGGTGGTTTGAGCAGTTCTTC. Its protein is CASSSGTGWFEQFF.

This clone appeared a few times. V and J are TRBV5-6 and TRBJ1-1; no reliable D call. From germline, CDR1 is SGHDT and CDR2 YYEEEE. The CDR3 spans 11 residues. The V end lost 2 bases, the J end lost 4 bases, and 3 bases lay between the germline ends. CDR3 residues: CASSFGTEAFF. In nucleotides, the CDR3 is TGTGCCAGCAGCTTTGGCACTGAAGCTTTCTTT.

This chain connects TRBV5-1 to TRBJ1-1; no clear D. Looked up from germline, CDR1 is SGHRS and CDR2 is YFSETQ. The CDR3 has 14 amino acids. V lost 0 bases and J 0 bases, leaving 6 bases between the germline ends. CDR3 nucleotides: TGCGCCAGCAGCTTGGCCCGAATGAACACTGAAGCTTTCTTT. Its protein product is CASSLARMNTEAFF.

The chain couples TRBV6-5 to TRBJ2-5, with 8 positions matching TRBD1. The J call is in doubt because the DNA end fits TRBJ2-7 better. CDR1 is MNHEY, CDR2 SVGAGI, per germline. The CDR3 extends over 13 amino acids. CDR3 loop: CASRPGQAYEQYF. CDR3 nucleotides: TGTGCCAGCAGGCCGGGACAGGCATACGAGCAGTACTTC.

V is TRBV6-1 and J is TRBJ2-1; the D call may be TRBD1 or TRBD2 (5 bases each). Trimming took 10 bases from V and 2 from J, leaving 15 bases between them. The length of the CDR3 is 14 residues. Germline V gene lookup returns CDR1 MNHNS and CDR2 SASEGT. The DNA for the CDR3 is TGTGCCACTTCTGAGGGGTTAGCCTACAATGAGCAGTTCTTC. Protein: CATSEGLAYNEQFF.

This clone was seen a few times. CDR3 bases: TGTGCCAGCAGTGCTCTGATCGAGCAGTACTTC. Protein sequence: CASSALIEQYF. This chain joins TRBV2 and TRBJ2-7; D is uncertain. Germline values: CDR1 SNHLY, CDR2 FYNNEI. The CDR3 runs to 11 residues. Trimming took 4 bases from V and 6 from J, leaving 7 bases between them.

This rearrangement joins TRBV27 to TRBJ2-7, with 9 nucleotides matching TRBD1. The CDR3 consists of 16 residues. In germline, CDR1 is MNHEY, CDR2 SMNVEV (reference sequence). The trim removed 8 bases at V and 5 bases at J, leaving 16 bases unmatched. DNA for the CDR3: TGTGCCAGCTCCCTGGGGGTAGGACAGGGGAGCGACGAGCAGTACTTC. This sequence encodes CASSLGVGQGSDEQYF.

The V and J genes are TRBV6-5 and TRBJ1-2; possibly TRBD1 for D (5 bases). The germline V gene encodes CDR1 MNHEY and CDR2 SVGAGI. The CDR3 is 11 amino acids. The CDR3 loop is CASGAYYGYTF. The CDR3 nucleotides are TGTGCAAGTGGGGCGTACTATGGCTACACCTTC.

V gene TRBV7-8 combines with J gene TRBJ2-1; 11 bases fit TRBD1. The trim removed 5 bases at V and 4 bases at J, leaving 4 bases unmatched. The CDR3 has 15 residues. The germline CDR1 and CDR2 sequences are SGHVS and FQNEAQ. The CDR3 region has the DNA TGTGCCAGCAGCCACGGACAGGGGGCTTACAATGAGCAGTTCTTC. Its translation is CASSHGQGAYNEQFF.

The V call is TRBV15, the J call TRBJ2-7; no definite D call. Germline V gene data show CDR1 as LNHNV and CDR2 as YYDKDF (reference sequence). This CDR3 region has 11 residues. Trimming left V 7 bases short and J 6 bases short, with 10 bases between. The CDR3 nucleotides read TGTGCCACCAACCCAACAGCCGAGCAGTACTTC. Protein: CATNPTAEQYF.